A single sample is the source of the 6 T cell receptor beta chains below, sequenced in a study of CD8 T cells in Susac syndrome. An input of about 0.5 to 1 ug of RNA was subjected to reverse transcription using random hexamers. MiXCR was run by TCRdb on the immunoSEQ multiplex PCR reads, yielding one entry per CDR3 protein. This sample carries under 200,000 distinct CDR3 sequences, 95% to 97% of them seen once, and the ten largest clones take approximately 0.12%. Sequencing was done on a sample of CD4+ T cells from PBMCs. The source of these receptors is a human donor with Susac syndrome.

J is TRBJ1-1 and V is TRBV7-9; D gene uncertain. This CDR3 is built from 11 residues. Deletions cut 6 bases from V and 2 bases from J, with 4 bases between. CDR1 SEHNR and CDR2 FQNEAQ come from the germline V gene (reference sequence). The CDR3: CASRINTEAFF. In nucleotides, the CDR3 is TGTGCCAGCAGGATAAACACTGAAGCTTTCTTT. Together with reference TRBV7-9 and TRBJ1-1, the CDR3 gives the full variable domain: DTGVSQNPRHKITKRGQNVTFRCDPISEHNRLYWYRQTLGQGPEFLTYFQNEAQLEKSRLLSDRFSAERPKGSFSTLEIQRTEQGDSAMYLCASRINTEAFFGQGTRLTVV.

V is TRBV4-2 and J is TRBJ2-1, with 8 bases aligning to TRBD1. Trimming took 0 bases from V and 4 from J; bases not matched to a gene: 20. Germline V gene sequence: CDR1 LGHNA, CDR2 YNFKEQ. The CDR3 has 21 amino acids. The CDR3 protein is CASSQEAPGGKSRGPYNEQFF. In nucleotides, the CDR3 is TGTGCCAGCAGCCAAGAGGCCCCAGGGGGCAAGTCGCGAGGACCGTACAATGAGCAGTTCTTC.

The rearrangement links TRBV9 to TRBJ1-2; D perhaps matches TRBD1 (6 bases). Germline V lookup: CDR1 SGDLS, CDR2 YYNGEE. The V and J ends lost 1 base and 0 bases respectively, with 28 bases between them. The CDR3 sequence is 21 residues long. The CDR3 spells CASSVFGTAVKDRNANYGYTF. CDR3 nucleotide sequence: TGTGCCAGCAGCGTATTCGGTACCGCGGTCAAAGACAGGAACGCTAACTATGGCTACACCTTC.

V is TRBV28 and J is TRBJ2-7; no firm D call. Germline values: CDR1 MDHEN, CDR2 SYDVKM. The CDR3 length is 13 residues. Trimming pared 3 bases from V and 6 bases from J, leaving 12 bases between. The chain's CDR3 is CASSFLPPGEQYF. The CDR3 DNA is TGTGCCAGCAGTTTTCTGCCTCCCGGCGAGCAGTACTTC.

This clonotype was seen a handful of times. V usage is TRBV5-1 and J usage is TRBJ2-7; D call uncertain. The germline CDR1 and CDR2 sequences are SGHRS and YFSETQ. The CDR3 runs to 13 residues. V was trimmed by 0 bases and J by 0 bases, leaving 4 bases between them. This chain's CDR3 is CASSLDGSYEQYF. For the CDR3, the DNA is TGCGCCAGCAGCTTGGACGGCTCCTACGAGCAGTACTTC.

V usage is TRBV28 and J usage is TRBJ2-5; D is possibly TRBD2 (6 bases). The CDR3 has 14 residues. Germline V lookup: CDR1 MDHEN, CDR2 SYDVKM. Trimming removed 6 bases at V and 1 base at J, with 12 bases between. The CDR3 region is CASSRTIPQETQYF. The CDR3 nucleotides are TGTGCCAGCAGCCGGACTATCCCCCAAGAGACCCAGTACTTC.